What follows are 6 T cell receptor beta chains derived from one specimen sequenced in a study of T-cell reconstitution after alpha-beta-depleted transplantation in children. Construction of the TCRbeta library involved unique molecular identifiers. TCRdb redid the calling of the PCR reads with MiXCR, one entry per CDR3 protein. The profile shows 250,000 to 400,000 distinct CDR3 sequences, roughly 25% of them singletons. Sequences were derived from PBMCs, mostly from graft donor cells, sampled 180 days after TCRalphabeta/CD19-depleted stem cell transplant. These receptor sequences come from a male patient aged 10 to 17 who had a stem cell transplant for acute lymphoblastic leukemia, so the T cells may come from the graft donor.

This chain's CDR3 is CAIPRGTGVYNEQFF. The CDR3 nucleotides are TGTGCCATCCCAAGGGGGACAGGGGTCTACAATGAGCAGTTCTTC. The V and J genes are TRBV7-9 and TRBJ2-1; 10 positions agree with TRBD1. CDR1 is SEHNR, CDR2 FQNEAQ, per germline (reference sequence). Trimming took 10 bases from V and 3 from J; bases not matched to a gene: 9. The CDR3 covers 15 residues.

This sequence joins TRBV5-1 and TRBJ2-3, with TRBD2 as a possible D gene (5 bases). V was cut by 4 bases and J by 3 bases, with 18 bases left in between. CDR1 and CDR2 (germline): SGHRS, YFSETQ. The CDR3 length is 16 residues. CDR3 in amino acids: CASSRRQIYYTDTQYF. The CDR3 nucleotides read TGCGCCAGCAGCCGGAGGCAGATATACTATACAGATACGCAGTATTTT.

This clonotype showed up just a few times. The DNA of the CDR3 is TGCGCCAGCAGCTTATACCCGGGACTAGGGTCCTACAATGAGCAGTTCTTC. Translating gives CASSLYPGLGSYNEQFF. The V call is TRBV5-1, the J call TRBJ2-1; the match to TRBD2 covers 8 bases. V gave up 2 bases and J gave up 1 base; unmatched junction bases: 8. The CDR3 runs 17 residues. The germline V gene encodes CDR1 SGHRS and CDR2 YFSETQ.

This chain links TRBV10-2 with TRBJ2-3; 9 nucleotides agree with TRBD2. The CDR3 loop spans 15 amino acids. Trimming took 6 bases from V and 5 from J; bases not matched to a gene: 9. From germline, CDR1 is WSHSY and CDR2 SAAADI. The CDR3: CASRASGRLLDTQYF. The CDR3 DNA follows: TGCGCCAGCAGGGCGAGCGGGAGGTTGTTAGATACGCAGTATTTT.

The CDR3, as DNA: TGCGCCAGCAGCTTGGTAATGTGGAAGTTACCCATACAAGAGACCCAGTACTTC. Amino acids: CASSLVMWKLPIQETQYF. The rearrangement links TRBV5-1 to TRBJ2-5; D call uncertain. This CDR3 spans 18 amino acids. CDR1 is SGHRS, CDR2 YFSETQ, per germline. V gave up 0 bases and J gave up 2 bases, with 20 bases separating them.

The chain joins TRBV20-1 to TRBJ1-2; no clear D. The CDR3 runs 13 residues. From germline, CDR1 is DFQATT and CDR2 SNEGSKA (reference sequence). Trimming left V 5 bases short and J 2 bases short, with 12 bases between. CDR3 region: CSALWTLNYGYTF. Written as DNA, the CDR3 is TGCAGTGCTCTCTGGACTCTAAACTATGGCTACACCTTC.